A selection of T cell receptor beta chains follows, all from one sample in a study of OX40 agonist ivuxolimab in advanced cancers. Clones were read by immunoSEQ multiplex PCR, and TCRdb kept only the in-frame ones, dropping some. The data contain tens of thousands of clones, 83% of them singletons. Sequencing was performed on CD4+ or CD8+ T cells sorted from blood, taken in a trial of the OX40 agonist ivuxolimab. Every receptor here comes from an adult with an advanced solid tumor such as melanoma, head and neck, liver or kidney cancer. Both conserved end residues are part of each CDR3. The D gene is left open where the match is weak. Some rows have no size entry. The others give once, few or many, or a class for an expanded clone.

size,J,D,V,DNA,CDR3
NA,TRBJ1-2,NA,TRBV7-8,TGTGCCAGCAGCGTACACGGGACTTCCCGGGATGGCTACACCTTC,CASSVHGTSRDGYTF
NA,TRBJ1-1,TRBD1,TRBV10-3,TGTGCCATCAGTGCGGCAGGGGGTGCGAACACTGAAGCTTTCTTT,CAISAAGGANTEAFF
NA,TRBJ2-6,TRBD1,TRBV19,TGTGCCAGTAGTAGAGGGACAGCCCCCTTCTCTGGGGCCAACGTCCTGACTTTC,CASSRGTAPFSGANVLTF
NA,TRBJ1-5,NA,TRBV5-1,TGCGCCAGCAGCCCCGGGGTGAGCAATCAGCCCCAGCATTTT,CASSPGVSNQPQHF
NA,TRBJ2-5,NA,TRBV10-1,TGCGCCAGCAGTGCGGACAGTCTAGGGGAGACCCAGTACTTC,CASSADSLGETQYF
NA,TRBJ2-2,NA,TRBV6-1,TGTGCCAGCAGTGAATGGGGGACGGGGATGAACACCGGGGAGCTGTTTTTT,CASSEWGTGMNTGELFF
NA,TRBJ2-7,NA,TRBV7-9,TGTGCCAGCAGCTTAAGAGTGGGGCAGGCCTACGAGCAGTACTTC,CASSLRVGQAYEQYF
NA,TRBJ2-7,NA,TRBV11-2,TGTGCCAGCAGCTACCGACAGGCCTACGAGCAGTACTTC,CASSYRQAYEQYF
NA,TRBJ1-6,NA,TRBV9,TGTGCCAGCAGCGCGGACGACTATAATTCACCCCTCCACTTT,CASSADDYNSPLHF
NA,TRBJ1-3,TRBD1,TRBV5-1,TGCGCCAGCAGCTTAAACAGGGGGAGGCCTGGAAACACCATATATTTT,CASSLNRGRPGNTIYF
NA,TRBJ1-2,TRBD1,TRBV6-5,TGTGCCAGCAGTAGACAGGGCGCGTGGGATGGCTACACCTTC,CASSRQGAWDGYTF
once,TRBJ2-1,NA,TRBV13,TGTGCCAGCAGCTCCAATTTGAGAGGCGGGGAGCTCAATGAGCAGTTCTTC,CASSSNLRGGELNEQFF
NA,TRBJ2-5,TRBD2,TRBV6-1,TGTGCCAGCAGTGATGGCGGGGGGAGGCAAGAGACCCAGTACTTC,CASSDGGGRQETQYF
NA,TRBJ2-5,TRBD1,TRBV19,TGTGCCAGTAACGATTATACAGGGGGCGAAGAGACCCAGTACTTC,CASNDYTGGEETQYF
NA,TRBJ1-5,NA,TRBV4-1,TGCGCCAGCAGCCAGACAGTCAATCAGCCCCAGCATTTT,CASSQTVNQPQHF
few,TRBJ2-7,NA,TRBV5-6,TGTGCCAGCAGCCCGGCGGGTTCCCACTACGAGCAGTACTTC,CASSPAGSHYEQYF